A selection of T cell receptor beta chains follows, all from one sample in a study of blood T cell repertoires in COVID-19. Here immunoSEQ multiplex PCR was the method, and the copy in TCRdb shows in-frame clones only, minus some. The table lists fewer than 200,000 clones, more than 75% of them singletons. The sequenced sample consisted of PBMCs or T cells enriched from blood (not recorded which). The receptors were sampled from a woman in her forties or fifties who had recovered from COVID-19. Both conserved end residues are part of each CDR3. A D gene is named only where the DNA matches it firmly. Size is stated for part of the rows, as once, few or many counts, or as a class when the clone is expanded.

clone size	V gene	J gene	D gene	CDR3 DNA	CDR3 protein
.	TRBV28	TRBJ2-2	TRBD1	TGTGCCAGCAGCCTCACAGGGGTCACCGGGGAGCTGTTTTTT	CASSLTGVTGELFF
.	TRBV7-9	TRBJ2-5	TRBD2	TGTGCCAGCAGCTTAGTAAGTCTAGCGGGAAGCGAGACCCAGTACTTC	CASSLVSLAGSETQYF
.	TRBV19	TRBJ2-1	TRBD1	TGTGCCAGTAGTGGCGGACAGGGATACAATGAGCAGTTCTTC	CASSGGQGYNEQFF
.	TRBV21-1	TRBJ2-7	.	TGTGCCAGCAGCAAAGGGCTAGCGGGAGGGCCGGGGGAGCAGTACTTC	CASSKGLAGGPGEQYF
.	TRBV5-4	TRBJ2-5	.	TGTGCCAGCAGTCAATTCCAGGGTGAGAGGGAGACCCAGTACTTC	CASSQFQGERETQYF
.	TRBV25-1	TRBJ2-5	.	TGTGCCAGCAGTGAATTTCGCGGCAATCAAGAGACCCAGTACTTC	CASSEFRGNQETQYF
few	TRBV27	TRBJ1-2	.	TGTGCCAGCAGTTTATCGGGACTAACCCGAGGCTACACCTTC	CASSLSGLTRGYTF
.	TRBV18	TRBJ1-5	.	TGTGCCAGCTCTGAAAGGGGGAGAGGACAGCCCCAGCATTTT	CASSERGRGQPQHF
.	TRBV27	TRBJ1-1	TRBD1	TGTGCCAGCAGTTTAGGGACAGGGAACACTGAAGCTTTCTTT	CASSLGTGNTEAFF
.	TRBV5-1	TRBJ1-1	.	TGCGCCAGCAGCTTGGGGTGGGGGAGTCAGGGGACTGAAGCTTTCTTT	CASSLGWGSQGTEAFF
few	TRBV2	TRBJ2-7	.	TGTGCCAGCAGTGAGTCGATCCTCGGAGGGCAGTACTTC	CASSESILGGQYF
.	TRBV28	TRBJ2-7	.	TGTGCCAGCAGTTTGAGGAACGAGCAGTACTTC	CASSLRNEQYF
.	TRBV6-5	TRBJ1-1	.	TGTGCCAGCCTCCGGGACATCTCTTCGAGTGAAGCTTTCTTT	CASLRDISSSEAFF